The clone carrying this TCR beta chain was recorded at least ten times. This specimen comes from a study of T-cell reconstitution after alpha-beta-depleted transplantation in children. During its preparation, the TCRbeta library received unique molecular identifiers. Each CDR3 protein gets one entry after TCRdb re-called the PCR reads with MiXCR. The table records a few hundred thousand distinct CDR3 sequences, approximately 11% of them present only once. CDR1 and CDR2 from the germline V gene are MGHDK and SYGVNS. The CDR3 extends over 17 amino acids. The V gene end was trimmed by 7 bases and the J gene end by 0 bases; junction bases not matched to a gene: 12.

The clonotype was recovered from a child in the first two years of life with acute myeloid leukemia, due to receive a stem cell transplant. This chain uses TRBV25-1 with TRBJ2-1; 7 bases match TRBD2. The source was PBMCs, collected before TCRalphabeta/CD19-depleted stem cell transplant. CDR3 sequence reads: CASTEGRERGSYNEQFF. The CDR3 region has the DNA TGTGCCAGCACCGAGGGGCGGGAGAGGGGCTCCTACAATGAGCAGTTCTTC.